The rows below give T cell receptor beta chains drawn from one sample of a study of shared clonotypes between healthy human individuals. Only in-frame clones appear in the TCRdb table, and some are missing; sequencing was by immunoSEQ multiplex PCR. The sample has about 2 million clones; about 95% are singletons. The sequencing input was naive CD8+ T cells sorted from blood. The source is a man aged 18 to 30 in good health. The CDR3 runs from the conserved cysteine through the conserved F or W. D genes are given only for firm matches. The size of a clone is reported for some rows only, either as once, few or many, or as a class for expanded clones.

size	V	J	D	DNA	CDR3
once	TRBV4-3	TRBJ2-7	TRBD2	TGCGCCAGCAGCCAAGATTCGGCGGGAGTTAGAAACGAGCAGTACTTC	CASSQDSAGVRNEQYF
.	TRBV30	TRBJ1-1	.	TGTGCCTGGGGCATTTCCGAGAACACTGAAGCTTTCTTT	CAWGISENTEAFF
once	TRBV27	TRBJ1-5	.	TGTGCCAGCAGTCCTATAGGGGTCCAGGACATCGGCAATCAGCCCCAGCATTTT	CASSPIGVQDIGNQPQHF
.	TRBV11-2	TRBJ2-2	TRBD1	TGTGCCAGCAGCTTACGACAGGGCGGAAGATCGGACACCGGGGAGCTGTTTTTT	CASSLRQGGRSDTGELFF
.	TRBV4-3	TRBJ2-1	.	TGCGCCAGCAGCCAAGGCGGAGCCTACAATGAGCAGTTCTTC	CASSQGGAYNEQFF
.	TRBV6-1	TRBJ2-3	TRBD2	TGTGCCAGCAGTGAAGAGGGTTTAGGACTAGGCGCAGATACGCAGTATTTT	CASSEEGLGLGADTQYF
.	TRBV2	TRBJ2-5	.	TGTGCCAGCAGTGATCGGCAGGGTATCGAAGAGACCCAGTACTTC	CASSDRQGIEETQYF
once	TRBV2	TRBJ2-7	.	TGTGCCAGCAGGGGATACGAGCAGTACTTC	CASRGYEQYF
.	TRBV29-1	TRBJ1-2	.	TGCAGCGTTGAATTGGAGGACCATTCTATTGTTGGCTACACCTTC	CSVELEDHSIVGYTF
.	TRBV10-2	TRBJ2-5	.	TGCGCCAGCGCCCCACAAGAGACCCAGTACTTC	CASAPQETQYF
.	TRBV14	TRBJ2-7	TRBD1	TGTGCCAGCAGCCTGGGGACAGGTTCCTACGAGCAGTACTTC	CASSLGTGSYEQYF
.	TRBV5-1	TRBJ2-7	.	TGCGCCAGCAGCTTGGGTGGAAAAATCTACGAGCAGTACTTC	CASSLGGKIYEQYF
.	TRBV2	TRBJ1-5	.	TGTGCCAGCAGTGATTCCATCCGGGGAGGTCAGCCCCAGCATTTT	CASSDSIRGGQPQHF
.	TRBV7-9	TRBJ1-1	.	TGTGCCAGCAGCTTTACAGGGATTGAAGCTTTCTTT	CASSFTGIEAFF
.	TRBV4-1	TRBJ2-1	.	TGCGCCAGCAGCCAACAGGGTAATGAGCAGTTCTTC	CASSQQGNEQFF
.	TRBV7-2	TRBJ1-5	.	TGTGCCAGCAGCTTAGGGGAATGGGGGGGCAATCAGCCCCAGCATTTT	CASSLGEWGGNQPQHF
.	TRBV7-3	TRBJ2-1	.	TGTGCCAGCAGCTTAACCGGCAGCTCCTACAATGAGCAGTTCTTC	CASSLTGSSYNEQFF
.	TRBV9	TRBJ2-2	.	TGTGCCAGCAGCCTTCCTAACACCGGGGAGCTGTTTTTT	CASSLPNTGELFF
.	TRBV9	TRBJ2-3	TRBD2	TGTGCCAGCAGCATCAGCGGGACGTCGGGAGATACGCAGTATTTT	CASSISGTSGDTQYF
.	TRBV27	TRBJ2-1	.	TGTGCCAGCAGCCTAGCCGGACGTGAGCAGTTCTTC	CASSLAGREQFF
.	TRBV4-1	TRBJ2-1	TRBD2	TGCGCCAGCAGCCAAGATGGGACTAGCGGATACAATGAGCAGTTCTTC	CASSQDGTSGYNEQFF
.	TRBV30	TRBJ2-7	.	TGTGCCTGGAAAGGGACCGCATACGAGCAGTACTTC	CAWKGTAYEQYF
.	TRBV19	TRBJ1-6	.	TGTGCCAGTAGCCTCCCCGGGGGGCTCTTAACACCCCTCCACTTT	CASSLPGGLLTPLHF
.	TRBV7-8	TRBJ2-1	.	TGTGCCAGCACCCCCAGGGGGGGAGGGCGCGATGAGCAGTTCTTC	CASTPRGGGRDEQFF
.	TRBV21-1	TRBJ2-1	.	TGTGCCAGCAGCGACCGGGACAGGGGGTGGGAAGAGGATGAGCAGTTCTTC	CASSDRDRGWEEDEQFF
few	TRBV7-6	TRBJ2-1	.	TGTGCCAGCAGCTTCGGGGGATACAATGAGCAGTTCTTC	CASSFGGYNEQFF
.	TRBV7-3	TRBJ2-1	TRBD2	TGTGCCAGCAGCCTTAGCGGGGGCTATTACAATGAGCAGTTCTTC	CASSLSGGYYNEQFF
.	TRBV6-1	TRBJ1-2	.	TGTGCCAGCAGTGAAGAGTGGGGGGCCCCCTATGGCTACACCTTC	CASSEEWGAPYGYTF
.	TRBV28	TRBJ2-1	.	TGTGCCAGCAGTCGACCGGGGGGCCCGGGCAATGAGCAGTTCTTC	CASSRPGGPGNEQFF
.	TRBV10-1	TRBJ2-3	TRBD2	TGCGCCAGCAGTGGAAGCGGGGCAAGCACAGATACGCAGTATTTT	CASSGSGASTDTQYF
.	TRBV7-2	TRBJ2-7	.	TGTGCCAGCAGGGACGCTAGAGTGTCATACGAGCAGTACTTC	CASRDARVSYEQYF
.	TRBV4-2	TRBJ2-7	.	TGTGCCAGCAGCCAAGAATTGGCCAGGGTCTACGAGCAGTACTTC	CASSQELARVYEQYF
once	TRBV2	TRBJ2-7	TRBD1	TGTGCCAGCAGTGATGGGACAGTAAAAGCCTACGAGCAGTACTTC	CASSDGTVKAYEQYF
once	TRBV6-1	TRBJ1-6	.	TGTGCCAGCAGTGAAACGGGGACGTGGCTTAATTCACCCCTCCACTTT	CASSETGTWLNSPLHF
.	TRBV6-5	TRBJ2-7	.	TGTGCCAGCAGTTCCATGGACAGTGCTAGCTCCTACGAGCAGTACTTC	CASSSMDSASSYEQYF
.	TRBV13	TRBJ1-1	.	TGTGCCAGCAGCGGATCAGACGATGGGACTGAAGCTTTCTTT	CASSGSDDGTEAFF
.	TRBV13	TRBJ2-7	.	TGTGCCAGCAGCCCCGGCCGCAGCTACGAGCAGTACTTC	CASSPGRSYEQYF
.	TRBV9	TRBJ1-1	.	TGTGCCAGCAGCCTGGGGGGCGACACTGAAGCTTTCTTT	CASSLGGDTEAFF
.	TRBV28	TRBJ1-1	.	TGTGCCAGCAGTTTCATCAGGAAGGCTGAAGCTTTCTTT	CASSFIRKAEAFF
.	TRBV4-1	TRBJ1-1	TRBD1	TGCGCCAGCAGCCAAGGACAGGGTTCGTACACTGAAGCTTTCTTT	CASSQGQGSYTEAFF
.	TRBV27	TRBJ1-4	.	TGTGCCAGCAGTTCCGCGTGGGGACGGTCTAATGAAAAACTGTTTTTT	CASSSAWGRSNEKLFF
.	TRBV9	TRBJ2-2	.	TGTGCCAGCAGCGTAGGATGGGGCAGGGCGAACGGGGAGCTGTTTTTT	CASSVGWGRANGELFF
.	TRBV7-9	TRBJ2-2	TRBD1	TGTGCCAGCAGCCCACAGGGGTCGAACACCGGGGAGCTGTTTTTT	CASSPQGSNTGELFF
.	TRBV15	TRBJ2-1	TRBD1	TGTGCCACCAGCAGAGGAGGGACAGGGGGCAACGAGCAGTTCTTC	CATSRGGTGGNEQFF